Described below is a single T cell receptor (beta chain) sequence and its context. Its antigen is currently unknown. The sample belongs to a study of long-term antiretroviral therapy in people with HIV. Regarding the study as a whole: Pre-ART clonal expansions dominated every time point's repertoire. The study found narrower CDR3 length ranges in HIV repertoires than in controls.

The assay, immunoSEQ v3.0, was run at survey level. This table comes from immunoSEQ multiplex PCR, and its TCRdb copy is limited to in-frame clones, with some not included. The repertoire holds approximately 37,000 clones, with under 85% as singletons. The CDR3 contains 15 residues. Germline CDR1 reads LGHNA; CDR2 reads YNFKEQ. V dropped 1 base and J dropped 0; count of bases not matched to a gene: 3. Here the sequenced sample was unsorted PBMCs, taken 1 year after starting antiretroviral therapy. This receptor was identified in a man in his late teens or twenties with HIV. The chain combines TRBV4-2 with TRBJ2-7, with TRBD2 matching 7 bases. The CDR3 DNA reads as TGTGCCAGCAGCCAAGGGTTAGCGGGCTCCTACGAGCAGTACTTC. It is translated as CASSQGLAGSYEQYF.